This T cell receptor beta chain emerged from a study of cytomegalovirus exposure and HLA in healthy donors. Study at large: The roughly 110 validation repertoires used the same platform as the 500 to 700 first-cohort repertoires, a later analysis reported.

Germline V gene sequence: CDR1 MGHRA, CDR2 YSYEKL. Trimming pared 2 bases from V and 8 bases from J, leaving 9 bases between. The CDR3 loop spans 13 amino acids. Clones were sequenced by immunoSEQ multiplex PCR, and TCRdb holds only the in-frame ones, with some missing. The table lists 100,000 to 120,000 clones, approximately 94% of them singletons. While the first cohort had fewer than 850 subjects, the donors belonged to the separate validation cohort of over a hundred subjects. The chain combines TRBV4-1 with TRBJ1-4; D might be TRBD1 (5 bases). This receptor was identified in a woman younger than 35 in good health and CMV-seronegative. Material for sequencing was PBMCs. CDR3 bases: TGCGCCAGCAGCCAATCCTGGACAGAAAAACTGTTTTTT. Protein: CASSQSWTEKLFF.